A single sample is the source of the 17 T cell receptor beta chains below, sequenced in a study of glioma-infiltrating T cells after dendritic cell vaccination. Time point described: after dendritic cell vaccination, including at tumor progression/relapse. The assay was immunoSEQ multiplex PCR, and TCRdb's table has in-frame clones only and misses some. The sample consists of roughly 87,000 clones, roughly 87% of them appearing once. Sequenced here: blood, sampled after dendritic cell vaccination. The receptors were sampled from a human donor with glioblastoma.

The gene calls are TRBV9 and TRBJ1-1; 11 bases are a match to TRBD1. The germline gives CDR1 SGDLS, CDR2 YYNGEE. The trim removed 3 bases at V and 7 bases at J, leaving 8 bases unmatched. This CDR3 spans 15 amino acids. The CDR3 is CASSASGTGGSEAFF. CDR3 in DNA: TGTGCCAGCAGCGCCTCCGGGACAGGGGGTAGTGAAGCTTTCTTT.

The rearrangement joins TRBV7-9 to TRBJ1-1; no clear D gene. V lost 2 bases, J lost 4 bases, and 11 bases lay in between. CDR1 and CDR2 from the germline V gene are SEHNR and FQNEAQ (reference sequence). The CDR3 extends over 14 amino acids. CDR3 bases: TGTGCCAGCAGCTTAAGGAGGGTGAGCACTGAAGCTTTCTTT. Residues: CASSLRRVSTEAFF.

The chain has TRBV5-1 and TRBJ1-2; perhaps TRBD1 as D (6 bases). The CDR3 length is 14 residues. Per the germline V gene, CDR1 is SGHRS and CDR2 is YFSETQ. Trimming removed 2 bases at V and 4 bases at J, with 12 bases between. CDR3 region: CASSFSQGSYGYTF. DNA for the CDR3: TGCGCCAGCAGCTTCTCACAGGGCAGCTATGGCTACACCTTC.

The J gene is TRBJ1-5, the V gene TRBV19, with 7 bases identical to TRBD1. The CDR3 is 15 residues long. V trimming: 5 bases; J trimming: 4 bases; junction bases outside the gene matches: 8. The germline gives CDR1 LNHDA, CDR2 SQIVND (reference sequence). The CDR3 reads CASSFRQGTNQPQHF. For the CDR3, the DNA is TGTGCCAGTAGTTTTCGACAGGGAACGAATCAGCCCCAGCATTTT. The variable domain in full, with the rest retrieved from reference TRBV19 and TRBJ1-5, is DGGITQSPKYLFRKEGQNVTLSCEQNLNHDAMYWYRQDPGQGLRLIYYSQIVNDFQKGDIAEGYSVSREKKESFPLTVTSAQKNPTAFYLCASSFRQGTNQPQHFGDGTRLSIL.

The sample holds one count of this clone. V usage is TRBV4-1 and J usage is TRBJ2-7; D might be TRBD1 (6 bases). The CDR3 spans 16 residues. V lost 0 bases, J lost 3 bases, and 15 bases lay in between. CDR1 is MGHRA and CDR2 is YSYEKL in the germline V gene. The CDR3: CASSQETGTPIYEQYF. CDR3 in DNA: TGCGCCAGCAGCCAAGAGACCGGGACACCGATCTACGAGCAGTACTTC.

The chain carries TRBV30 and TRBJ2-5; TRBD1 matches 8 bases. Germline V gene sequence: CDR1 GTSNPN, CDR2 SVGIG (reference sequence). V was clipped by 5 bases and J by 5 bases; unmatched bases: 4. The CDR3 has 12 residues. CDR3 in amino acids: CAWARDRETQYF. The CDR3 DNA follows: TGTGCCTGGGCGCGGGACAGGGAGACCCAGTACTTC.

V and J are TRBV2 and TRBJ1-1, with TRBD1 identical over 10 bases. The CDR3 has 14 residues. The V segment lost 6 bases and the J segment 5 bases; nucleotides outside the gene matches: 6. The germline V gene encodes CDR1 SNHLY and CDR2 FYNNEI. The CDR3 sequence is CASRKDRGNTEAFF. The CDR3 nucleotides read TGTGCCAGCAGGAAGGACAGGGGGAATACTGAAGCTTTCTTT.

The chain links TRBV7-3 to TRBJ1-1; maybe TRBD1 (5 bases). Germline V gives CDR1 SGHTA, CDR2 FQGTGA. V dropped 5 bases and J dropped 2 bases, with 15 bases sitting between them. The CDR3 contains 15 residues. The CDR3: CASSPSTVRNTEAFF. The DNA of the CDR3 is TGTGCCAGCAGCCCATCGACAGTACGAAACACTGAAGCTTTCTTT.

This sequence joins TRBV5-6 and TRBJ1-1; 9 positions match TRBD1. This CDR3 contains 14 residues. V trimming: 2 bases; J trimming: 4 bases; junction bases outside the gene matches: 3. Germline V gene lookup returns CDR1 SGHDT and CDR2 YYEEEE. The chain's CDR3 is CASSFTGGGTEAFF. Written as DNA, the CDR3 is TGTGCCAGCAGCTTCACAGGGGGCGGCACTGAAGCTTTCTTT.

In this sample, this clone is medium-sized. The chain is built from TRBV20-1 and TRBJ2-7; D not certain. The CDR3 runs 11 residues. Looked up from germline, CDR1 is DFQATT and CDR2 is SNEGSKA (reference sequence). V was trimmed by 0 bases and J by 9 bases, leaving 9 bases between them. The DNA for the CDR3 is TGCAGTGCTAGAGACGTCTTCGGGCAGTACTTC. Protein sequence: CSARDVFGQYF.

This chain joins TRBV7-6 and TRBJ2-7; TRBD2 aligns across 7 bases. Trimming removed 1 base from V and 4 bases from J; junction bases left unmatched: 4. The CDR3 consists of 14 residues. Germline V gene sequence: CDR1 SGHVS, CDR2 FNYEAQ. CDR3 amino acids: CASSLGASGYEQYF. The CDR3 region has the DNA TGTGCCAGCAGCTTAGGAGCTAGCGGTTACGAGCAGTACTTC. Drawing the rest from reference TRBV7-6 and TRBJ2-7, the complete variable domain is GAGVSQSPRYKVTKRGQDVALRCDPISGHVSLYWYRQALGQGPEFLTYFNYEAQQDKSGLPNDRFSAERPEGSISTLTIQRTEQRDSAMYRCASSLGASGYEQYFGPGTRLTVT.

This chain links TRBV9 with TRBJ2-5; 9 bases agree with TRBD2. The CDR3 contains 15 residues. CDR1 is SGDLS and CDR2 is YYNGEE in the germline V gene. V shed 0 bases, J shed 5 bases, and the junction held 5 bases outside the gene matches. The CDR3 bases are TGTGCCAGCAGCGTAGGCGGGGGGGCCGGGGAGACCCAGTACTTC. It codes for CASSVGGGAGETQYF.

The V gene is TRBV9, the J gene TRBJ2-7, with TRBD1 identical over 10 bases. The CDR3 is 14 residues long. Germline V gene lookup returns CDR1 SGDLS and CDR2 YYNGEE. V was pared by 0 bases and J by 6 bases, with 3 bases of the junction left unmatched. The CDR3 here is CASSVAWTGGEQYF. CDR3 DNA sequence: TGTGCCAGCAGCGTAGCGTGGACAGGGGGCGAGCAGTACTTC.

This clone was recorded once. V gene TRBV11-2 combines with J gene TRBJ2-7; 9 bases fit TRBD1. CDR3 length equals 19 residues. The V gene end was trimmed by 1 base and the J gene end by 5 bases; junction bases not matched to a gene: 18. Germline values: CDR1 SGHAT, CDR2 FQNNGV. CDR3 sequence (DNA): TGTGCCAGCAGCTTAGTTAGTTCGGGACAGGGCCGTTTAGTCGACGAGCAGTACTTC. This codes for CASSLVSSGQGRLVDEQYF.

This clone was found many times. The V call is TRBV7-6, the J call TRBJ2-7; D is uncertain. V was trimmed by 1 base and J by 5 bases, leaving 9 bases between them. The CDR3 contains 13 residues. CDR1 is SGHVS, CDR2 FNYEAQ, per germline. This CDR3 reads CASSLGALNEQYF. CDR3 coding DNA: TGTGCCAGCAGCTTAGGGGCCCTCAACGAGCAGTACTTC.

In this sample, this clone is large. This chain joins TRBV7-9 and TRBJ1-1; 8 bases match TRBD1. The V gene end was trimmed by 1 base and the J gene end by 1 base; junction bases not matched to a gene: 2. The CDR3 loop spans 15 amino acids. Germline CDR1 and CDR2: SEHNR and FQNEAQ (reference sequence). This CDR3 reads CASSLDGTGNTEAFF. DNA of the CDR3: TGTGCCAGCAGCTTAGACGGGACAGGGAACACTGAAGCTTTCTTT.

The sample holds a few counts of this clone. J is TRBJ2-2 and V is TRBV10-1; 7 bases map to TRBD1. This CDR3 is 14 amino acids long. Germline-derived CDR1 and CDR2 are WNHNN and SYGVQD (reference sequence). Losses at the gene ends were 0 bases for V and 6 bases for J; bases not matched to a gene: 1. CDR3 amino acids: CASSESDRAGELFF. The DNA for the CDR3 is TGCGCCAGCAGTGAGTCTGACAGGGCCGGGGAGCTGTTTTTT.